These 17 T cell receptor beta chains were all obtained from the same sample, sequenced in a study of cytomegalovirus exposure and HLA in healthy donors. Researchers ran the PCR with 60 Vbeta and 13 Jbeta primers. TCRdb's copy holds only in-frame clones and misses some; the assay was immunoSEQ multiplex PCR. The table lists approximately 110,000 clones, with 1% in the top ten. Sequencing used PBMCs. The receptors originated from a man aged 18-30 years in good health and CMV-seronegative.

The chain carries TRBV7-8 and TRBJ1-2; D is ambiguous. The CDR3 is 15 amino acids. Trimming pared 4 bases from V and 4 bases from J, leaving 16 bases between. Germline V gives CDR1 SGHVS, CDR2 FQNEAQ. This chain's CDR3 is CASSSQRRHGYGYTF. CDR3 bases: TGTGCCAGCAGCTCTCAAAGGAGGCACGGCTATGGCTACACCTTC.

The rearrangement joins TRBV6-1 to TRBJ1-5; D gene unclear. Per germline, CDR1 MNHNS and CDR2 SASEGT. CDR3 length equals 14 residues. Deletions cut 8 bases from V and 3 bases from J, with 14 bases between. In DNA form, the CDR3 reads TGTGCCAGCCGAGGGCCCCTCGACAATCAGCCCCAGCATTTT. Its protein product is CASRGPLDNQPQHF.

The chain recombines TRBV5-1 with TRBJ1-1; D may be TRBD1 (6 bases). The CDR3 consists of 14 residues. Trimming stripped 2 bases from V and 4 bases from J, with 12 bases between. Germline V CDR1 and CDR2: SGHRS, YFSETQ. The DNA for the CDR3 is TGCGCCAGCAGCTTCTCCTACAGGGCCACTGAAGCTTTCTTT. Translating it yields CASSFSYRATEAFF.

V is TRBV5-6 and J is TRBJ1-1, with a possible D match to TRBD1 (5 bases). The germline V gene has CDR1 SGHDT and CDR2 YYEEEE. The CDR3 length is 17 residues. Trimming stripped 2 bases from V and 1 base from J, with 18 bases between. CDR3 loop: CASSFYSGGIGNTEAFF. The CDR3 region has the DNA TGTGCCAGCAGCTTTTATTCCGGGGGAATTGGGAACACTGAAGCTTTCTTT.

The CDR3 coding sequence is TGTGCCAGCAGCGTAGTAAAGAGCTACGGGATACAGCTCGCGCAGTTCTTC. It is translated as CASSVVKSYGIQLAQFF. This chain uses TRBV9 with TRBJ2-1; a possible D gene is TRBD2 (5 bases). The CDR3 contains 17 residues. Per the germline V gene, CDR1 is SGDLS and CDR2 is YYNGEE. V lost 0 bases and J lost 12, with 25 bases in between.

The chain recombines TRBV7-9 with TRBJ2-1; unclear D gene. Germline V gives CDR1 SEHNR, CDR2 FQNEAQ (reference sequence). Trimming removed 5 bases at V and 4 bases at J, with 18 bases between. The CDR3 spans 16 residues. The CDR3: CASSQNIQKLYNEQFF. Here the CDR3 DNA reads TGTGCCAGCAGCCAAAACATACAGAAATTATACAATGAGCAGTTCTTC.

The V call is TRBV15, the J call TRBJ2-7; 7 bases are shared with TRBD1. CDR3 length: 14 residues. The germline CDR1 and CDR2 sequences are LNHNV and YYDKDF (reference sequence). The V gene end was trimmed by 5 bases and the J gene end by 2 bases; junction bases not matched to a gene: 6. CDR3 residues: CATSPHGTAYEQYF. The CDR3 DNA sequence: TGTGCCACCAGCCCCCACGGGACAGCCTACGAGCAGTACTTC. Combining the CDR3 with reference TRBV15 and TRBJ2-7 gives the whole variable domain DAMVIQNPRYQVTQFGKPVTLSCSQTLNHNVMYWYQQKSSQAPKLLFHYYDKDFNNEADTPDNFQSRRPNTSFCFLDIRSPGLGDTAMYLCATSPHGTAYEQYFGPGTRLTVT.

This chain connects TRBV6-1 to TRBJ1-5; possibly TRBD1 for D (6 bases). The CDR3 covers 14 residues. With 4 bases removed from V and 6 bases from J, the gap between germline ends came to 13 bases. Looked up from germline, CDR1 is MNHNS and CDR2 is SASEGT. DNA of the CDR3: TGTGCCAGCAGTGTAAACAGGGTTTCTCAGCCCCAGCATTTT. It translates to CASSVNRVSQPQHF.

The rearrangement uses TRBV9 and TRBJ1-1; 9 bases agree with TRBD1. Trimming cost V 3 bases and J 7 bases; bases outside gene matches: 10. Per the germline V gene, CDR1 is SGDLS and CDR2 is YYNGEE. CDR3 size: 15 residues. DNA for the CDR3: TGTGCCAGCAGCGACTTAACAGGGGGCTGGGGTGAAGCTTTCTTT. This encodes CASSDLTGGWGEAFF.

V gene TRBV9 combines with J gene TRBJ2-3; 12 bases agree with TRBD2. The CDR3 has 17 amino acids. In germline, CDR1 is SGDLS, CDR2 YYNGEE. Unmatched junction bases numbered 6, after V lost 0 bases and J lost 4 bases. The CDR3 protein is CASSVDTSGGIADTQYF. DNA for the CDR3: TGTGCCAGCAGCGTAGATACTAGCGGGGGGATCGCAGATACGCAGTATTTT.

This chain joins TRBV6-5 and TRBJ1-1; D ambiguous. Germline V gives CDR1 MNHEY, CDR2 SVGAGI. There are 13 residues in the CDR3. V was trimmed by 0 bases and J by 2 bases, leaving 4 bases between them. CDR3 nucleotides: TGTGCCAGCAGTTACTCCCTTAACACTGAAGCTTTCTTT. This translates into CASSYSLNTEAFF.

The V gene is TRBV5-1, the J gene TRBJ2-5; D is possibly TRBD2 (7 bases). Germline V CDR1 and CDR2: SGHRS, YFSETQ. The CDR3 contains 15 residues. V lost 1 base to trimming and J lost 1 base, with 11 bases between them. CDR3 sequence (DNA): TGCGCCAGCAGCTTGTGGGGGGGGCCCCAAGAGACCCAGTACTTC. This sequence encodes CASSLWGGPQETQYF. The full variable domain, with the rest looked up from reference TRBV5-1 and TRBJ2-5, is KAGVTQTPRYLIKTRGQQVTLSCSPISGHRSVSWYQQTPGQGLQFLFEYFSETQRNKGNFPGRFSGRQFSNSRSEMNVSTLELGDSALYLCASSLWGGPQETQYFGPGTRLLVL.

The chain's CDR3 is CASSPSEISAEQYF. The CDR3 DNA is TGTGCCAGCAGTCCTAGCGAGATCTCTGCCGAGCAGTACTTC. The gene calls are TRBV27 and TRBJ2-7; D possibly corresponds to TRBD2 (6 bases). Trimming took off 5 bases at V and 6 bases at J, with 17 bases between the two ends. CDR1 and CDR2 from the germline V gene are MNHEY and SMNVEV (reference sequence). There are 14 residues in the CDR3.

This rearrangement joins TRBV27 to TRBJ1-2; TRBD1 might be the D (6 bases). The CDR3 spans 15 residues. The germline V and J ends were trimmed by 6 bases and 1 base, with 15 bases remaining between them. CDR1 is MNHEY, CDR2 SMNVEV, per germline (reference sequence). CDR3 amino acids: CASSPDRVSNYGYTF. CDR3 coding DNA: TGTGCCAGCAGCCCGGACAGAGTGAGTAACTATGGCTACACCTTC.

The CDR3 sequence is CASSLDRQAGEQYF. The CDR3 DNA reads TGTGCCAGCAGCCTGGATAGACAGGCTGGGGAGCAGTACTTC. V and J are TRBV27 and TRBJ2-7, with a weak D call TRBD1 (6 bases). Trimming stripped 6 bases from V and 7 bases from J, with 19 bases between. The CDR3 is 14 residues long. Germline assignment: CDR1 MNHEY and CDR2 SMNVEV (reference sequence).

The rearrangement links TRBV9 to TRBJ2-7; tentatively, D is TRBD1 (6 bases). Between the trimmed V and J ends, which lost 4 bases and 6 bases, there was a span of 20 bases. The CDR3 is made up of 15 amino acids. Germline V lookup: CDR1 SGDLS, CDR2 YYNGEE. DNA for the CDR3: TGTGCCAGCAGCCCCCACGGACAGTCTTTCGGCGAGCAGTACTTC. This encodes CASSPHGQSFGEQYF.

The CDR3: CASSEASHSGNTEAFF. The CDR3 DNA reads as TGTGCCAGCAGTGAAGCGTCTCACTCTGGGAACACTGAAGCTTTCTTT. The chain uses TRBV6-1 and TRBJ1-1; D unresolved. The germline V gene encodes CDR1 MNHNS and CDR2 SASEGT. CDR3 length: 16 residues. Trimming cost V 0 bases and J 1 base, with 12 bases left between them.